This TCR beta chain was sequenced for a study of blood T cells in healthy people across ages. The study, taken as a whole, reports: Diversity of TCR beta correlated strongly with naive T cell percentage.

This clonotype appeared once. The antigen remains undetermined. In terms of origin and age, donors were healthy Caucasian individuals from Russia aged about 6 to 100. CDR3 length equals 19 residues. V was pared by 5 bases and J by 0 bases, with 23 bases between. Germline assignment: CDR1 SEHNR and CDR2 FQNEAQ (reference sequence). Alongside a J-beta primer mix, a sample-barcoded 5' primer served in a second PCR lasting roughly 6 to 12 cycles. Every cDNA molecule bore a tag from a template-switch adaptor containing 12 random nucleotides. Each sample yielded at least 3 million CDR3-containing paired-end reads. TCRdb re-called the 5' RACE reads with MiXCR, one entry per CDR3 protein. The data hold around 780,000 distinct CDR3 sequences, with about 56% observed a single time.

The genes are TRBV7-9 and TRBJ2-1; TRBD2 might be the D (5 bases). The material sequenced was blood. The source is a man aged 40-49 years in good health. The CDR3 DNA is TGTGCCAGCAGCAACCCCCGGGTTAGCCTAGCCTCCTCCTACAATGAGCAGTTCTTC. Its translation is CASSNPRVSLASSYNEQFF. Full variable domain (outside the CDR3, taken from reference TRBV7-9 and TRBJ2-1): DTGVSQNPRHKITKRGQNVTFRCDPISEHNRLYWYRQTLGQGPEFLTYFQNEAQLEKSRLLSDRFSAERPKGSFSTLEIQRTEQGDSAMYLCASSNPRVSLASSYNEQFFGPGTRLTVL.